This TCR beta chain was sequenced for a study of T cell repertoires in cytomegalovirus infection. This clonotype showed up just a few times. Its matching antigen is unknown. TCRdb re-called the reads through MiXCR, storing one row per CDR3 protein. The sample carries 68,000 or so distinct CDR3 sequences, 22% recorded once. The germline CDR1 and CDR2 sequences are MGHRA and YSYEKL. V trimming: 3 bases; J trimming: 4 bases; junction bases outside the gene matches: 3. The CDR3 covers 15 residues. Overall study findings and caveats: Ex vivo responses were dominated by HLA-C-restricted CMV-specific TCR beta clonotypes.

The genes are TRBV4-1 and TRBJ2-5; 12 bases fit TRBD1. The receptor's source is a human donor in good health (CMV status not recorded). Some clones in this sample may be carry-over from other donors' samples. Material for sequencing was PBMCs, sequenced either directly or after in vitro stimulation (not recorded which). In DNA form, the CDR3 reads TGCGCCAGCAGCCAGGGGACAGGGGGCCGAGAGACCCAGTACTTC. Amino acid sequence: CASSQGTGGRETQYF.